This T cell receptor (beta chain) was observed in a study of spatial heterogeneity in lung cancer. Every individual TCR cDNA molecule carried its own unique molecular identifier, which allowed correction of PCR and sequencing errors. One entry per CDR3 protein, called by TCRdb with MiXCR from the 5' RACE reads. The sample has some 4,900 distinct CDR3 sequences, 10% to 15% seen once. Study findings and constraints: One measure, the expanded intratumoral alpha and beta TCR count, tracked tumor mutation counts.

In this sample, this clonotype turned up many times. Its matching antigen is unknown. In germline, CDR1 is SGHKS, CDR2 YYEKEE (reference sequence). V was shortened by 4 bases and J by 0 bases, with 7 bases between the two germline ends. CDR3 length: 14 residues. Time point described: sample taken at primary tumor resection. Unsorted tumor, nontumor lung tissue or cryopreserved PBMC supplied the whole RNA. The source material was lung tumor tissue, sampled at surgery. This clonotype originated in a female donor with early-stage non-small cell lung cancer. The chain carries TRBV5-5 and TRBJ2-2; D remains unclear. Here the CDR3 reads CASSPPTNTGELFF. The CDR3 region has the DNA TGTGCCAGCAGCCCACCAACGAACACCGGGGAGCTGTTTTTT.